This TCR beta chain was observed in a study of patients and donors after allogeneic stem cell transplantation. Germline V gives CDR1 SGHRS, CDR2 YFSETQ. Trimming pared 4 bases from V and 0 bases from J, leaving 19 bases between. This CDR3 comprises 18 residues. This clonotype has a handful of counts. TCRdb itself ran the RT-PCR reads through MiXCR, one entry per CDR3 protein. The sample includes about a million distinct CDR3 sequences, roughly 18% of them seen just once. Material for sequencing was blood, either unsorted or a sorted T cell fraction (not recorded which). This clonotype was sampled from a human donor who was either an allogeneic HSCT recipient or a stem cell or donor lymphocyte infusion donor (not recorded which). It is not recorded whose cells these are; they may come from a transplant donor. The V gene is TRBV5-1, the J gene TRBJ1-4, with unresolved D. CDR3 in DNA: TGCGCCAGCAGCCCAGGCAGTGTGGGAAGACCAACTAATGAAAAACTGTTTTTT. It translates to CASSPGSVGRPTNEKLFF. The whole variable domain, remainder taken from reference TRBV5-1 and TRBJ1-4, is KAGVTQTPRYLIKTRGQQVTLSCSPISGHRSVSWYQQTPGQGLQFLFEYFSETQRNKGNFPGRFSGRQFSNSRSEMNVSTLELGDSALYLCASSPGSVGRPTNEKLFFGSGTQLSVL.